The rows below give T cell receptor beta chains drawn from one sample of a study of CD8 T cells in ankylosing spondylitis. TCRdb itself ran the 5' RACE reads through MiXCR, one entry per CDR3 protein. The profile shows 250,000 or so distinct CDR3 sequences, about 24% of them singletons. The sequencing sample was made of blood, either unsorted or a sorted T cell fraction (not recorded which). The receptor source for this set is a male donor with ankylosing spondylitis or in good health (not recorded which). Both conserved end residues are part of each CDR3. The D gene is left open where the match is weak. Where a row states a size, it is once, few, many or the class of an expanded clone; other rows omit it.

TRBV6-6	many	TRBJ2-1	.	CASRLLDGEQFF	TGTGCCAGCAGATTACTCGATGGTGAGCAGTTCTTC
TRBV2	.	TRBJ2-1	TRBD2	CASTQGTSGGAGQFF	TGTGCCAGCACCCAAGGGACTAGCGGGGGGGCAGGGCAGTTCTTC
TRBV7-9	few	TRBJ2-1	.	CASSLTHPSYNEQFF	TGTGCCAGCAGCTTAACGCATCCCTCCTACAATGAGCAGTTCTTC
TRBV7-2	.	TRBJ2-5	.	CASSSTGRSETQYF	TGTGCCAGCAGCTCTACGGGACGCTCGGAGACCCAGTACTTC
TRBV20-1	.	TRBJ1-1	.	CSAGPGVAVTEAFF	TGCAGTGCTGGGCCAGGGGTGGCTGTCACTGAAGCTTTCTTT
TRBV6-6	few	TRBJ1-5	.	CASGWDSNQPQHF	TGTGCCAGCGGATGGGACAGCAATCAGCCCCAGCATTTT
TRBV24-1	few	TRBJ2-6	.	CATSDWGQHSSGANVLTF	TGTGCCACCAGTGATTGGGGACAACACAGCTCTGGGGCCAACGTCCTGACTTTC
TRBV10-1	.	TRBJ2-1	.	CASSAVRGAEQFF	TGCGCCAGCAGCGCAGTCCGGGGTGCTGAGCAGTTCTTC
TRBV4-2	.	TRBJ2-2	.	CASSQVRVNTGELFF	TGTGCCAGCAGCCAAGTCAGGGTGAACACCGGGGAGCTGTTTTTT
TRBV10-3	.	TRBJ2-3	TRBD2	CAITASGSTDTQYF	TGTGCCATCACTGCTAGCGGAAGCACAGATACGCAGTATTTT
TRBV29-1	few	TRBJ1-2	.	CSGDRSEGYTF	TGCAGCGGGGATCGCTCGGAGGGCTACACCTTC
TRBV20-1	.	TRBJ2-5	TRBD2	CCANAGGLANQETQYF	TGCTGTGCTAACGCTGGGGGACTAGCGAACCAAGAGACCCAGTACTTC
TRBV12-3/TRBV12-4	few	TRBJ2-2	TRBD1	CASSLGQGWNTGELFF	TGTGCCAGCAGCCTGGGACAGGGGTGGAACACCGGGGAGCTGTTTTTT
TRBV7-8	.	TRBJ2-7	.	CASSRQDEQYF	TGTGCCAGCAGCCGCCAGGACGAGCAGTACTTC
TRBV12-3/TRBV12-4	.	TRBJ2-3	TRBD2	CASRGPGLGADTQYF	TGTGCCAGCAGGGGACCGGGACTAGGGGCAGATACGCAGTATTTT
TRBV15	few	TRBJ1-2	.	CATSRDSTSNYGYTF	TGTGCCACCAGCAGGGACAGCACTTCTAACTATGGCTACACCTTC
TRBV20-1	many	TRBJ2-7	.	CSARDPSHEQYF	TGCAGTGCCCGAGACCCCTCACACGAGCAGTACTTC
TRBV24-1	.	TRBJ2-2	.	CATSDRQAWELFF	TGTGCCACCAGTGACAGACAGGCTTGGGAGCTGTTTTTT
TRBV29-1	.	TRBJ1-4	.	CSALAGPNEKLFF	TGCAGCGCACTGGCCGGACCTAATGAAAAACTGTTTTTT
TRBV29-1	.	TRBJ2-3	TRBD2	CSVVRGASTDTQYF	TGCAGCGTTGTGCGGGGGGCCTCCACAGATACGCAGTATTTT
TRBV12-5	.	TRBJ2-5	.	CASGLGRVEQETQYF	TGTGCTAGTGGTTTGGGCCGGGTCGAACAAGAGACCCAGTACTTC
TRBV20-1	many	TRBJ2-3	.	CSARPPVGDTQYF	TGCAGTGCTAGACCCCCCGTCGGTGATACGCAGTATTTT
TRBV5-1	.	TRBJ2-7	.	CASSPGARGAYEQYF	TGCGCCAGCAGCCCGGGGGCCAGGGGAGCCTACGAGCAGTACTTC
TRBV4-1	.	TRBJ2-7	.	CASSETWVARRPFSTYEQYF	TGCGCCAGCAGCGAAACCTGGGTTGCGAGGAGACCCTTTAGCACCTACGAGCAGTACTTC
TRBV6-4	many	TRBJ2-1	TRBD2	CASSDSGGGPSNEQFF	TGTGCCAGCAGTGACTCCGGGGGGGGGCCGAGTAATGAGCAGTTCTTC
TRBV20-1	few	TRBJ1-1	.	CSARGSGNTEAFF	TGCAGTGCTAGAGGTTCCGGGAACACTGAAGCTTTCTTT
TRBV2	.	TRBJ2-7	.	CASSMGHPTYEQYF	TGTGCCAGCAGTATGGGACACCCAACCTACGAGCAGTACTTC
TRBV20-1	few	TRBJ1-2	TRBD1	CSARRDRDFYGYTF	TGCAGTGCTAGGAGGGACAGGGATTTCTATGGCTACACCTTC